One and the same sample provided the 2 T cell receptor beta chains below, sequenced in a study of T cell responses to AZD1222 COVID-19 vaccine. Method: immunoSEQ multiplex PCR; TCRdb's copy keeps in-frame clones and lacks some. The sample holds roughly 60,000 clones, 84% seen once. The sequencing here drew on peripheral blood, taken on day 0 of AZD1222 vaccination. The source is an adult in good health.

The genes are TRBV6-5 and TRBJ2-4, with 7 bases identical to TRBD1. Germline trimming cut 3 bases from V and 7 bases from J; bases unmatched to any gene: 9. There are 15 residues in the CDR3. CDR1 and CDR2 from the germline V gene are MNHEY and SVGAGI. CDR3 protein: CASSYQKRGQNIQYF. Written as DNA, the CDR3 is TGTGCCAGCAGTTATCAGAAGAGGGGGCAGAACATTCAGTACTTC.

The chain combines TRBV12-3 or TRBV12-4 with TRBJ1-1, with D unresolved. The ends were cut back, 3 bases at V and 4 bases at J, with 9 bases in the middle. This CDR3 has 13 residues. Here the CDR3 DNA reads TGTGCCAGCAGTTTGCTAGGGTCCACTGAAGCTTTCTTT. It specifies CASSLLGSTEAFF.